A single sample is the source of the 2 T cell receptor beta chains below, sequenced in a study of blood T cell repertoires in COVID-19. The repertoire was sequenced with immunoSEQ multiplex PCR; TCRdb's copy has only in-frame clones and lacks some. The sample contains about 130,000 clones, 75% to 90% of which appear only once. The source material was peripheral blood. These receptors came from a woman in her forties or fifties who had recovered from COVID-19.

The CDR3: CASGRGLAGDTQYF. In nucleotides, the CDR3 is TGTGCTAGTGGTCGAGGACTAGCGGGGGATACGCAGTATTTT. The chain employs TRBV12-5 and TRBJ2-3, with 12 bases that match TRBD2. Germline loops: CDR1 LGHNT, CDR2 FRNRAP. CDR3 size: 14 residues. V gave up 5 bases and J gave up 6 bases; unmatched junction bases: 3.

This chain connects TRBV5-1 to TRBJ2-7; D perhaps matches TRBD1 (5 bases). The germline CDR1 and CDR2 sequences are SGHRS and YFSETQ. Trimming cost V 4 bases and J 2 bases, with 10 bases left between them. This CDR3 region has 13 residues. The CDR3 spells CASSRRQTYEQYF. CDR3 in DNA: TGCGCCAGCAGCAGGAGACAGACCTACGAGCAGTACTTC.